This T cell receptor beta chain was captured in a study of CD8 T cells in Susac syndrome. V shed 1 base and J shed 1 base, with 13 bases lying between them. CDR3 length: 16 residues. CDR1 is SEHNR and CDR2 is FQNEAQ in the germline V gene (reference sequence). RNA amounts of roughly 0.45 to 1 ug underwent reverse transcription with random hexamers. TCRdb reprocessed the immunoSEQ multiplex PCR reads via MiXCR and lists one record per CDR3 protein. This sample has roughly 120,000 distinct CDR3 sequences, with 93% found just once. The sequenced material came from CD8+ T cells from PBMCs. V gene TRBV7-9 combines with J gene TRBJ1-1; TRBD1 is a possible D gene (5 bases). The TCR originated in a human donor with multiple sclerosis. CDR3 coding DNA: TGTGCCAGCAGCTTAGGGGGGGGAAGAGGGAACACTGAAGCTTTCTTT. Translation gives CASSLGGGRGNTEAFF.